This entry describes one T cell receptor beta chain. Its antigen is unknown. This table comes from immunoSEQ multiplex PCR, and its TCRdb copy is limited to in-frame clones, with some not included. This table has some 72,000 clones, 84% appearing once. V gave up 3 bases and J gave up 7 bases, with 15 bases separating them. The V gene's germline CDR1 is LGHNA and CDR2 YSLEER. The CDR3 length is 14 residues. The data belong to a study of T cells in localized non-small cell lung cancer. General study findings and limits: Elevated circulating T cell density in blood was associated with longer overall survival. Multi-region tumor sequencing was not done, so intratumor heterogeneity could not be excluded.

This receptor was obtained from a man between 35 and 75 years old with stage I lung adenocarcinoma. The rearrangement joins TRBV4-3 to TRBJ1-2; no firm D call. Sequencing used peripheral blood, obtained before any cancer treatment. CDR3 sequence reads: CASSQAGVGSGYTF. The CDR3 DNA follows: TGCGCCAGCAGCCAGGCAGGAGTAGGAAGTGGCTACACCTTC.